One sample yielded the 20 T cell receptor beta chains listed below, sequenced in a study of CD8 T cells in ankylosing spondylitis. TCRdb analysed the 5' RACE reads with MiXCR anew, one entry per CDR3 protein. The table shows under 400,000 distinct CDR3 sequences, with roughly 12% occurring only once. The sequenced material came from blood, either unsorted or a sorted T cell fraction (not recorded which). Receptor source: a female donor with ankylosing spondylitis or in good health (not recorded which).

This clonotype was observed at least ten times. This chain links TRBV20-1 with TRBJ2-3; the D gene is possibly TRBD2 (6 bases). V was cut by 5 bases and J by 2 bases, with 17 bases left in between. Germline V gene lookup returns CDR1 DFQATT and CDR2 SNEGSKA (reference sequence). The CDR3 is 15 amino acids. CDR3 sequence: CSAPNRASDTDTQYF. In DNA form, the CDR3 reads TGCAGTGCTCCCAATAGGGCTAGCGACACAGATACGCAGTATTTT.

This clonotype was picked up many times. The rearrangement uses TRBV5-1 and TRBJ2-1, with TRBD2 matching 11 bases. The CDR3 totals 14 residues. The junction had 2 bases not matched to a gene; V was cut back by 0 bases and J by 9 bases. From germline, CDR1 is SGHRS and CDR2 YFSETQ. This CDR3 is CASSLETSGSEQFF. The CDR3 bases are TGCGCCAGCAGCTTGGAAACTAGCGGGAGTGAGCAGTTCTTC.

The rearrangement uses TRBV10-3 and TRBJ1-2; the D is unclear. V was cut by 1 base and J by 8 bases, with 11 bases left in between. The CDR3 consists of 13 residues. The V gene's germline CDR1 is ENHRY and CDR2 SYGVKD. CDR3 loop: CAISEFERSGYTF. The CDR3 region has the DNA TGTGCCATCAGTGAGTTCGAGCGATCGGGCTACACCTTC.

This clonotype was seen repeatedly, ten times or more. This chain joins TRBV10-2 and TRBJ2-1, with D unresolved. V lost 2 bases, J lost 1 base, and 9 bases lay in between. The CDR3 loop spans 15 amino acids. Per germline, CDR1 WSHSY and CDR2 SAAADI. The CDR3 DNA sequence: TGCGCCAGCAGTGAGGAAGGGATTTCCTACAATGAGCAGTTCTTC. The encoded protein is CASSEEGISYNEQFF.

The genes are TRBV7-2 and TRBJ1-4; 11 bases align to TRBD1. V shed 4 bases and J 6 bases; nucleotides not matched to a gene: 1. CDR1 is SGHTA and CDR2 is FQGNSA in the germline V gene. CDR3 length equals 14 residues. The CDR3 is CASSSDRGHEKLFF. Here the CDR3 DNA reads TGTGCCAGCAGCTCGGACAGGGGGCATGAAAAACTGTTTTTT.

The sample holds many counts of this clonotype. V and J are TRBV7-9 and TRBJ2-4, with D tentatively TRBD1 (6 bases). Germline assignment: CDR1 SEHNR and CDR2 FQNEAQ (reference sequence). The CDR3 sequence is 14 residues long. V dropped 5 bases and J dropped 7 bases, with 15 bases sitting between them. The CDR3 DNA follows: TGTGCCAGCAGCCCCGAGACAGGTTTTAACATTCAGTACTTC. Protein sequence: CASSPETGFNIQYF.

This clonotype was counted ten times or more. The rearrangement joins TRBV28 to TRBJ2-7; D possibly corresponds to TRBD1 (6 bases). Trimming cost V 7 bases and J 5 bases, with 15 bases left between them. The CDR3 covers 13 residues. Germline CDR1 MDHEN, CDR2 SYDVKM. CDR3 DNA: TGTGCCAGCACCCTACAGGGCTTCGACGAGCAGTACTTC. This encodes CASTLQGFDEQYF.

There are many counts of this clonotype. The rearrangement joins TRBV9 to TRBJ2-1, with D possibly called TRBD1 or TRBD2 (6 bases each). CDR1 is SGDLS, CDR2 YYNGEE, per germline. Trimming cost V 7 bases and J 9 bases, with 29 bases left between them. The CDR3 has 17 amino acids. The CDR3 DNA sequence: TGTGCCAGCGGCCACCCGACAGGATCCCCCGTCGGGGGTGAGCAGTTCTTC. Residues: CASGHPTGSPVGGEQFF.

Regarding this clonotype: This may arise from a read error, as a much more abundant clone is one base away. In nucleotides, the CDR3 is TGTGCCAGCAGCTTTTACATCCAAGAGACCCCGTACTTC. It yields the protein CASSFYIQETPYF. The chain carries TRBV11-2 and TRBJ2-5, with D hard to call. In germline, CDR1 is SGHAT, CDR2 FQNNGV. This CDR3 has 13 amino acids.

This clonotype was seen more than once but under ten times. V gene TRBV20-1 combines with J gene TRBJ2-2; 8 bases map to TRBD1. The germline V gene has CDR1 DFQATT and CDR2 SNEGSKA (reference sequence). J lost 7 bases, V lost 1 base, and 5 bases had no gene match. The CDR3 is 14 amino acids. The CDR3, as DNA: TGCAGTGCTAGAGGTGCAGGGGGCATCGGGGAGCTGTTTTTT. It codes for CSARGAGGIGELFF.

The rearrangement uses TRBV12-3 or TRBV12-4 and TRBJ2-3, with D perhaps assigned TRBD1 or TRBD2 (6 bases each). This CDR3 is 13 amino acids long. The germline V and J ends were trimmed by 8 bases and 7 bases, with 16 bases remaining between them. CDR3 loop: CASALGGPNTQYF. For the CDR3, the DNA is TGTGCCAGCGCGCTAGGGGGGCCAAATACGCAGTATTTT.

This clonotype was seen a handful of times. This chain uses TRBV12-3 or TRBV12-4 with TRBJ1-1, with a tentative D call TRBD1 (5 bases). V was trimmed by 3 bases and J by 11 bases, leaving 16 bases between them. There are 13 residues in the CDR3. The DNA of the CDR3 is TGTGCCAGCAGTTTTACAGGTCCCAGCGAGGCTTTCTTT. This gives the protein CASSFTGPSEAFF.

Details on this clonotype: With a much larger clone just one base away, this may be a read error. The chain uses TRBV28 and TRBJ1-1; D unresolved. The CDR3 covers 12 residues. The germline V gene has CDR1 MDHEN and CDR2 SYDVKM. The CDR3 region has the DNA TGTGCCAGCACCGGAGGCGTCACTGAAGATTTCTTT. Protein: CASTGGVTEDFF. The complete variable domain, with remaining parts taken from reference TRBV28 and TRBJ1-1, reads DVKVTQSSRYLVKRTGEKVFLECVQDMDHENMFWYRQDPGLGLRLIYFSYDVKMKEKGDIPEGYSVSREKKERFSLILESASTNQTSMYLCASTGGVTEDFFGQGTRLTVV.

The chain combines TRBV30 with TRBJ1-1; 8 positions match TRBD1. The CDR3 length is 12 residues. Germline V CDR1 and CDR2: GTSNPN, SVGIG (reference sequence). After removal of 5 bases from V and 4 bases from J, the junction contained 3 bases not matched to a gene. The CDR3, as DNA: TGTGCCTGGGACAGGGGTGGCACTGAAGCTTTCTTT. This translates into CAWDRGGTEAFF.

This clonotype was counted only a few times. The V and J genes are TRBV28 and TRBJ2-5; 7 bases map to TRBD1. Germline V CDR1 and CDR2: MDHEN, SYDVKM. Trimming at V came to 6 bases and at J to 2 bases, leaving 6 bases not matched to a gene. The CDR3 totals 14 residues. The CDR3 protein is CASSPGGEQETQYF. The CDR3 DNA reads TGTGCCAGCAGCCCAGGGGGAGAGCAAGAGACCCAGTACTTC. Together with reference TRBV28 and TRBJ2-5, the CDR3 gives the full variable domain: DVKVTQSSRYLVKRTGEKVFLECVQDMDHENMFWYRQDPGLGLRLIYFSYDVKMKEKGDIPEGYSVSREKKERFSLILESASTNQTSMYLCASSPGGEQETQYFGPGTRLLVL.

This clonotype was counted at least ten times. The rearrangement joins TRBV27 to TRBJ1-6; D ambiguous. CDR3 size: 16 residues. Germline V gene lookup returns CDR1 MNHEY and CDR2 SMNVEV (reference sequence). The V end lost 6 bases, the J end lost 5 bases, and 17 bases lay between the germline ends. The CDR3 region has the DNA TGTGCCAGCAGCTACTCTAAATTCCAAAATAATTCACCCCTCCACTTT. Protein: CASSYSKFQNNSPLHF.

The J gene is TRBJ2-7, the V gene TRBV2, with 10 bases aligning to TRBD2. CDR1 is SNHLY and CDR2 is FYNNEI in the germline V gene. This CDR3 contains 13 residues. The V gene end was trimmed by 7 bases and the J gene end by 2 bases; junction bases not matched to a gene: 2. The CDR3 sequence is CASKLAGPYEQYF. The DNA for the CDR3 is TGTGCCAGCAAACTAGCGGGACCCTACGAGCAGTACTTC.

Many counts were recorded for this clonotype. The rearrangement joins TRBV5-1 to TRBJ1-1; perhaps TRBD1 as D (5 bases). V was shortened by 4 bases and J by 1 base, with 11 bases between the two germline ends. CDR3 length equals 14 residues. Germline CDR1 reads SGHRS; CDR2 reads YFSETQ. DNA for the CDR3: TGCGCCAGCAGCCGGGACGGAACGAACACTGAAGCTTTCTTT. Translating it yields CASSRDGTNTEAFF.

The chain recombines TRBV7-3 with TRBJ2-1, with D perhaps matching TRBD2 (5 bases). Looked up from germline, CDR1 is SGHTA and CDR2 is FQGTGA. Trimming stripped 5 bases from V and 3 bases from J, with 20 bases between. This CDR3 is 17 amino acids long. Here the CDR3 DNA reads TGTGCCAGCAGCCCATTCGGCGGAGGACTTATCTACAATGAGCAGTTCTTC. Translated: CASSPFGGGLIYNEQFF.

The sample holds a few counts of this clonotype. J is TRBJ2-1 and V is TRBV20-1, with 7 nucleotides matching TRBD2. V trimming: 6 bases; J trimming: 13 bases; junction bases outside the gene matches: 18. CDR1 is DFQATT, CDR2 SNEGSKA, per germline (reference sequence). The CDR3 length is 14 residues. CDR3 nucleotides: TGCAGTGCCTCCAGGTCGGCGGGAGTACAAGAACAGTTCTTC. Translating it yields CSASRSAGVQEQFF.